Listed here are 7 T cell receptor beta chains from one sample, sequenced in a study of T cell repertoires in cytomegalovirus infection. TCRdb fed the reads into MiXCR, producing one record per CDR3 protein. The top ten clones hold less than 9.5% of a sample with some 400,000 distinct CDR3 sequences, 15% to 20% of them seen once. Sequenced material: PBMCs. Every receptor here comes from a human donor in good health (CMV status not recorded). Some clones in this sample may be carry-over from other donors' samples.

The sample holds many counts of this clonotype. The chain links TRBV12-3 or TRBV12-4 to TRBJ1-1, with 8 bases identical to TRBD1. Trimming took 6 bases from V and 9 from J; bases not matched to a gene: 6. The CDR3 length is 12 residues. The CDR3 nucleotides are TGTGCCAGCAGATACACAGGGGGGCAAGCTTTCTTT. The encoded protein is CASRYTGGQAFF.

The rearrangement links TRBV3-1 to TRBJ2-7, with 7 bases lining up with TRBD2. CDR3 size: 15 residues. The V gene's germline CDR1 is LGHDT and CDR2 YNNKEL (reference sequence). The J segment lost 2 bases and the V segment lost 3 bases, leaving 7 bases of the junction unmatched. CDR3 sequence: CASSHREVGPYEQYF. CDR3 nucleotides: TGTGCCAGCAGCCATCGGGAGGTAGGACCCTACGAGCAGTACTTC.

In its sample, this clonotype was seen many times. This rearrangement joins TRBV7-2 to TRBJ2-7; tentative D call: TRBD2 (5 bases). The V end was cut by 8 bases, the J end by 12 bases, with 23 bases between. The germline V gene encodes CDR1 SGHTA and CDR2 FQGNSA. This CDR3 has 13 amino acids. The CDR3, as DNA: TGTGCCAGCTCCTACCGGACTGCCACCTTGGGGTACTTC. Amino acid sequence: CASSYRTATLGYF.

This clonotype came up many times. CDR3 sequence (DNA): TGTGCCAGCAGCTTAGAAGGGAGAACGGGCGAGCAGTACTTC. Translation: CASSLEGRTGEQYF. V and J are TRBV7-9 and TRBJ2-7, with D tentatively TRBD2 (5 bases). V shed 1 base and J shed 6 bases, with 13 bases lying between them. Germline CDR1 reads SEHNR; CDR2 reads FQNEAQ (reference sequence). The CDR3 is 14 amino acids.

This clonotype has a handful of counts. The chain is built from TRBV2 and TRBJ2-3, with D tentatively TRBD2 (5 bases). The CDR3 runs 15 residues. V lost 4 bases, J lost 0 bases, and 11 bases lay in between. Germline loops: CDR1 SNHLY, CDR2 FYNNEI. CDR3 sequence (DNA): TGTGCCAGCAGTGCGGGAAGACCTAGCACAGATACGCAGTATTTT. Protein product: CASSAGRPSTDTQYF.

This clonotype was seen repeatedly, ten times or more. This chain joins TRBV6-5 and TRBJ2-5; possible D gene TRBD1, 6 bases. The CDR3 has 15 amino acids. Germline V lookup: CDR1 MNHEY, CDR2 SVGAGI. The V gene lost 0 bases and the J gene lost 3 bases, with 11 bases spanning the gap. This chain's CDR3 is CASSYSRGLEETQYF. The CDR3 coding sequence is TGTGCCAGCAGTTACTCGAGGGGGTTGGAAGAGACCCAGTACTTC.

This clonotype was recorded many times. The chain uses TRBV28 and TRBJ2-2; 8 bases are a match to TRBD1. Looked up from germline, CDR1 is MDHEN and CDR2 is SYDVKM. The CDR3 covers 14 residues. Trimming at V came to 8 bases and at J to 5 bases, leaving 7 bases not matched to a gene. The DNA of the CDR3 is TGTGCCAGCGGCACGACAGGGGCGACCGGGGAGCTGTTTTTT. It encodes CASGTTGATGELFF. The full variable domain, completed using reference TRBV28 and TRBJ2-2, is DVKVTQSSRYLVKRTGEKVFLECVQDMDHENMFWYRQDPGLGLRLIYFSYDVKMKEKGDIPEGYSVSREKKERFSLILESASTNQTSMYLCASGTTGATGELFFGEGSRLTVL.